This TCR beta chain emerged from a study of response to subunit inactivated influenza vaccine. Study-wide results and caveats: Researchers suggested that each seasonal influenza vaccination recruits few new T cells.

Germline-derived CDR1 and CDR2 are SGHRS and YFSETQ. This CDR3 is 13 amino acids long. With 7 bases clipped from V and 10 bases from J, the junction kept 5 bases outside the gene matches. Each CDR3 protein gets one entry after TCRdb re-called the RT-PCR reads with MiXCR. The table includes under 550,000 distinct CDR3 sequences, 6.5% to 8% detected once. The sample holds many counts of this clonotype. What it binds is not known. J is TRBJ2-1 and V is TRBV5-1; 13 nucleotides align to TRBD2. The specimen comprised PBMCs from blood, sampled around 25 months after vaccination. The receptor was derived from a man aged 45 to 75 who received an inactivated influenza vaccine. Here the CDR3 reads CASHPTSGGEQFF. CDR3 DNA sequence: TGCGCCAGCCACCCGACTAGCGGGGGGGAGCAGTTCTTC.